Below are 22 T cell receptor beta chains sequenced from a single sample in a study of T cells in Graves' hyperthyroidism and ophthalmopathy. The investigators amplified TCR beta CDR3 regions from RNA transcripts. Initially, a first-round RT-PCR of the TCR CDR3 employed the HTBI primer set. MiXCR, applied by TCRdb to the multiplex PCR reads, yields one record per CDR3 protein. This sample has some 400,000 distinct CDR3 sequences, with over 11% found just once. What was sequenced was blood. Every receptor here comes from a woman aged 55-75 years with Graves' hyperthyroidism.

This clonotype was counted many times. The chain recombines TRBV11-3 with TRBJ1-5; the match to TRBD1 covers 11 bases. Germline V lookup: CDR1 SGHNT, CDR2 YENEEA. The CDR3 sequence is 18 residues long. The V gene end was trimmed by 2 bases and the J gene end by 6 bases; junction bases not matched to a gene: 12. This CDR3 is CASSLLIVRTGGFQPQHF. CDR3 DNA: TGTGCCAGCAGCTTACTCATTGTTCGGACAGGGGGCTTTCAGCCCCAGCATTTT.

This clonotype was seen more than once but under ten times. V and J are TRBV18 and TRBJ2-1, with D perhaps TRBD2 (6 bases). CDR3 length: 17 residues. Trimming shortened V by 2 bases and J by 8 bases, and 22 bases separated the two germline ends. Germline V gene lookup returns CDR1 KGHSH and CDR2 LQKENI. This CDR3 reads CASSPTPGLIKSYEQFF. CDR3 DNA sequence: TGTGCCAGCTCACCAACACCGGGACTTATCAAGAGCTATGAGCAGTTCTTC.

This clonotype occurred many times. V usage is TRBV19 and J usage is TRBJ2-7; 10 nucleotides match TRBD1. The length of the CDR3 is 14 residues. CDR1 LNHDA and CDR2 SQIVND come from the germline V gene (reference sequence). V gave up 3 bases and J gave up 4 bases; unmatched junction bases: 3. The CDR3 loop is CASSMDRGTYEQYF. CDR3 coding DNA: TGTGCCAGTAGTATGGACAGGGGGACATACGAGCAGTACTTC.

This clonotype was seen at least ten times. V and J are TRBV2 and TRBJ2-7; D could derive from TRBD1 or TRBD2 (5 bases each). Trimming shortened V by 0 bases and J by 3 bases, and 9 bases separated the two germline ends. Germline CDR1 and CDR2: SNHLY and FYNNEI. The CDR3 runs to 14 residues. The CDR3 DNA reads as TGTGCCAGCAGTGAAGCCCGGGGACGCTACGAGCAGTACTTC. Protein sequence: CASSEARGRYEQYF. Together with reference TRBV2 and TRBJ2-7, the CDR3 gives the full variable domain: EPEVTQTPSHQVTQMGQEVILRCVPISNHLYFYWYRQILGQKVEFLVSFYNNEISEKSEIFDDQFSVERPDGSNFTLKIRSTKLEDSAMYFCASSEARGRYEQYFGPGTRLTVT.

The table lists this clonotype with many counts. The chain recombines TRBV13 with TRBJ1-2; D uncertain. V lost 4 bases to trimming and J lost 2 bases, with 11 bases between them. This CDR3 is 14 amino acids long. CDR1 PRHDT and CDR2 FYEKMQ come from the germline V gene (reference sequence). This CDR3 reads CASSSRTLNYGYTF. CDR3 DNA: TGTGCCAGCAGCTCTCGGACCCTGAACTATGGCTACACCTTC.

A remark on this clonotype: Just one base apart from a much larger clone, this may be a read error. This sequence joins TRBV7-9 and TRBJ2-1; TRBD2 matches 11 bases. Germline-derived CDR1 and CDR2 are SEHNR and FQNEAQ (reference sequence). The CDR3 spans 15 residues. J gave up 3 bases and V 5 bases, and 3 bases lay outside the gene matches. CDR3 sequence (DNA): TGTGCCAGCAGCGCGGGACTAGCGGTCTACAATGAGCAGTTCTTC. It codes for CASSAGLAVYNEQFF.

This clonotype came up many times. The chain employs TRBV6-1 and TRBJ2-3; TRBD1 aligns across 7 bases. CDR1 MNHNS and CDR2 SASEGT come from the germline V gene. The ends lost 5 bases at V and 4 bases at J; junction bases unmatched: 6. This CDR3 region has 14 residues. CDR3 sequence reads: CASSSTGRSDTQYF. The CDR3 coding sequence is TGTGCCAGCAGTTCGACAGGGCGATCAGATACGCAGTATTTT.

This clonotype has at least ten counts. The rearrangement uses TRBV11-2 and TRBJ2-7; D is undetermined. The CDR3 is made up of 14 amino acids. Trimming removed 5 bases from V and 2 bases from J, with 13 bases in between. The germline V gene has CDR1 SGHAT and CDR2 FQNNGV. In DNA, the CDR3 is TGTGCCAGCAGCCCACCAACAGCAACCTACGAGCAGTACTTC. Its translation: CASSPPTATYEQYF.

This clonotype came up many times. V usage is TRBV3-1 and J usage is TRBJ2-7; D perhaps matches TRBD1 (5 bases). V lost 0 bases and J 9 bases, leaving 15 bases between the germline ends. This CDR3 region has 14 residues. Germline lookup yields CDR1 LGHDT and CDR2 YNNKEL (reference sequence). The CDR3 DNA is TGTGCCAGCAGCCAAGATGAGCAGGGTGGTGCGCAGTACTTC. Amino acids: CASSQDEQGGAQYF.

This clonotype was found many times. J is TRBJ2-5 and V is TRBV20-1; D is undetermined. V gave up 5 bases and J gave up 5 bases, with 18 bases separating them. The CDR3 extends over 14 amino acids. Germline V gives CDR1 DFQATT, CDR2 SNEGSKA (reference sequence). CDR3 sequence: CSAPPGPADETQYF. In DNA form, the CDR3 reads TGCAGTGCTCCTCCCGGCCCGGCGGACGAGACCCAGTACTTC.

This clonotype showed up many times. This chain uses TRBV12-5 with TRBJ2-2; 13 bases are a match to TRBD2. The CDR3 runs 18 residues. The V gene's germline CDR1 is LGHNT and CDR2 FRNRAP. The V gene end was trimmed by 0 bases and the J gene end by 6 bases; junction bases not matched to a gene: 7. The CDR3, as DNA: TGTGCTAGTGGTTTGGTACTTGGTACTAGCGGGAGGGCCGGGGAGCTGTTTTTT. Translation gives CASGLVLGTSGRAGELFF.

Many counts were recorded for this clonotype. The CDR3 here is CASSLTPNTGELFF. CDR3 DNA sequence: TGTGCCAGCAGCCTTACCCCGAACACCGGGGAGCTGTTTTTT. The chain uses TRBV11-1 and TRBJ2-2, with unresolved D. V gave up 5 bases and J gave up 0 bases, with 7 bases separating them. Looked up from germline, CDR1 is SGHAT and CDR2 is FQDESV (reference sequence). This CDR3 spans 14 amino acids.

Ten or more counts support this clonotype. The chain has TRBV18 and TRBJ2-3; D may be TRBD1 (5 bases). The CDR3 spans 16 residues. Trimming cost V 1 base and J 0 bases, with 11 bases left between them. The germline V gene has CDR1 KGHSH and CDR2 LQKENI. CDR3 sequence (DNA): TGTGCCAGCTCACCACTCGACAGTCCTAGCACAGATACGCAGTATTTT. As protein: CASSPLDSPSTDTQYF. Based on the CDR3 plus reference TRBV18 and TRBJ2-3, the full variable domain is NAGVMQNPRHLVRRRGQEARLRCSPMKGHSHVYWYRQLPEEGLKFMVYLQKENIIDESGMPKERFSAEFPKEGPSILRIQQVVRGDSAAYFCASSPLDSPSTDTQYFGPGTRLTVL.

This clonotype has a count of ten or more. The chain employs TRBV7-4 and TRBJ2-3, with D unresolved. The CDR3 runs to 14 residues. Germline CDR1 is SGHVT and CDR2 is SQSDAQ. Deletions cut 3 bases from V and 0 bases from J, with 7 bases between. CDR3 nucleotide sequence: TGTGCCAGCAGCTTCACAAGTAGCACAGATACGCAGTATTTT. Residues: CASSFTSSTDTQYF.

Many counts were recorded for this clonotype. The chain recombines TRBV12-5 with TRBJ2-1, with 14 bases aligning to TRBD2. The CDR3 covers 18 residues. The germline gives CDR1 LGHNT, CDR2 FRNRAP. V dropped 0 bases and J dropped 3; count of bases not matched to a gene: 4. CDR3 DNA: TGTGCTAGTGGTTTGGTACTGGGGACTAGCGGGAGCTACAATGAGCAGTTCTTC. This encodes CASGLVLGTSGSYNEQFF.

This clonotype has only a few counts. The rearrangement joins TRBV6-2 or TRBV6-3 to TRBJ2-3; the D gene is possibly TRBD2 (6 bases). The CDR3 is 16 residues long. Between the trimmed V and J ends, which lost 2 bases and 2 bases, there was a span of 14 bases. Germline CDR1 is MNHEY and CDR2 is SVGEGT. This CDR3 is CASSYPAGSSTDTQYF. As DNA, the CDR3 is TGTGCCAGCAGTTACCCCGCGGGGAGCTCCACAGATACGCAGTATTTT.

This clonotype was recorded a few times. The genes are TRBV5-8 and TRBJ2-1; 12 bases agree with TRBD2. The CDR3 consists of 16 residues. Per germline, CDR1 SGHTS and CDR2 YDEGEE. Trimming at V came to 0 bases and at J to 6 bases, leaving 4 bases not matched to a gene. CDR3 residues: CASSLAKTSGSNEQFF. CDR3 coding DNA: TGTGCCAGCAGCTTGGCCAAGACTAGCGGGAGCAATGAGCAGTTCTTC.

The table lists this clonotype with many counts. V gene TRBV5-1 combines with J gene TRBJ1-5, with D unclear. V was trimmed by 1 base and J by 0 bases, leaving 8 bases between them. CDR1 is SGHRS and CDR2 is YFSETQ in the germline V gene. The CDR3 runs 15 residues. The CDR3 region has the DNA TGCGCCAGCAGCTTGATGGGGAATAGCAATCAGCCCCAGCATTTT. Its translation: CASSLMGNSNQPQHF.

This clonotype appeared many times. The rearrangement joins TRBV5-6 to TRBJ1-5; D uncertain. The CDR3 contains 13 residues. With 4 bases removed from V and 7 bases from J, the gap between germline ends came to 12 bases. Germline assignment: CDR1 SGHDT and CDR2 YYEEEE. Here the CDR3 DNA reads TGTGCCAGCAGCGCGACAATGGACCAGCCCCAGCATTTT. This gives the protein CASSATMDQPQHF. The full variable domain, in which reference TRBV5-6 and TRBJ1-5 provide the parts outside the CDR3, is DAGVTQSPTHLIKTRGQQVTLRCSPKSGHDTVSWYQQALGQGPQFIFQYYEEEERQRGNFPDRFSGHQFPNYSSELNVNALLLGDSALYLCASSATMDQPQHFGDGTRLSIL.

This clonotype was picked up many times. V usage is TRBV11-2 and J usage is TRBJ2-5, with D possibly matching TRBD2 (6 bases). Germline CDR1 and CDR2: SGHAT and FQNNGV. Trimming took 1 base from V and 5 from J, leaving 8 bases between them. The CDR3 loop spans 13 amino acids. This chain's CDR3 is CASSLGGLETQYF. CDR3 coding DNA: TGTGCCAGCAGCTTAGGGGGACTCGAGACCCAGTACTTC.

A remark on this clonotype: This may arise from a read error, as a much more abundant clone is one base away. CDR3 loop: CASSLRGGRITDTQYF. The CDR3 nucleotides read TGTGCCAGCAGTTTAAGGGGCGGGCGGATCACAGATACGCAGTATTTT. The V call is TRBV12-3 or TRBV12-4, the J call TRBJ2-3, with D perhaps being TRBD1 or TRBD2 (5 bases each). Trimming took 2 bases from V and 2 from J, leaving 14 bases between them. This CDR3 spans 16 amino acids.

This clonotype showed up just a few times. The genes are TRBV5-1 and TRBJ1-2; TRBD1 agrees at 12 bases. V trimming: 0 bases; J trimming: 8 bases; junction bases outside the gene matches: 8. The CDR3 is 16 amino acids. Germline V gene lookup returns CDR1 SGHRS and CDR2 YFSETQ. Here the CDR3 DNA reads TGCGCCAGCAGCTTGGCCCCGGGACAGGGGGCGCGGGGCTACACCTTC. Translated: CASSLAPGQGARGYTF.